Listed here is a single T cell receptor (beta chain). The antigen is not known. The CDR3 is 14 amino acids. Trimming took 4 bases from V and 5 from J; bases not matched to a gene: 3. Germline CDR1 reads KGHSH; CDR2 reads LQKENI. Expressed TCRB transcripts were sequenced because the isolated RNA had all been reverse transcribed beforehand. Each sample of naive, central memory or regulatory T cells had, on average, approximately 3.5 million reads. Sequencing was performed with immunoSEQ multiplex PCR; in TCRdb, only in-frame clones are kept and a portion is missing. The sample has under 250,000 clones, 25% to 35% seen once. The entry originates in a study of beta chain features in type 1 diabetes. Each donor gave one heparinised blood draw averaging around 120 mL. Points from the study as a whole: Type 1 diabetes patients had moderately but significantly shorter TCRB CDR3s in all four CD4+ subsets. A potential PCR bias toward shorter templates would be equal in patient and control samples.

Sequences were obtained from central memory CD4+ T cells from blood. The sequence derives from a young man in good health. This chain uses TRBV18 with TRBJ2-4, with TRBD1 matching over 9 bases. The CDR3 DNA follows: TGTGCCAGCTCACGGGACAGGGTTGAAAACATTCAGTACTTC. Its translation is CASSRDRVENIQYF.